The sequence of this TCR beta chain was determined in a study of blood T cell repertoires in COVID-19. In the study overall: Spain, Italy and the United States supplied samples that represented acute and convalescent COVID-19. T cells, B-cell-depleted T cells, or PBMCs supplied cDNA or gDNA.

Seattle's enrolled individuals joined amid active infection and were then monitored longitudinally. The CDR3 spans 18 residues. Germline CDR1 is SGHRS and CDR2 is YFSETQ. The ends were cut back, 5 bases at V and 0 bases at J, with 21 bases in the middle. As processed by the authors: The assay estimated nucleated cells by amplifying reference gene primers. The protocol was immunoSEQ multiplex PCR, while the TCRdb copy is restricted to in-frame clones and leaves out a portion. Clone size and V and J calls were adopted from that table, with D and trimming inferred from the DNA. Of about 170,000 clones detected, 70% to 85% appear once; the ten largest clones hold about 7.7%.

This clonotype was obtained from a middle-aged woman with COVID-19, enrolled during active disease. The sample comprised peripheral blood. The chain couples TRBV5-1 to TRBJ1-3; a weak D match, TRBD1 (6 bases). CDR3 protein: CASSPGDIISLSGNTIYF. The CDR3 bases are TGCGCCAGCAGTCCAGGGGACATTATCTCTCTCTCTGGAAACACCATATATTTT.